This note documents a single T cell receptor beta chain sequence. Assay used: immunoSEQ multiplex PCR; TCRdb lists only in-frame clones, some missing. The sample has around 30,000 clones, around 87% seen once. These data come from a study of blood T cell repertoires in COVID-19. About the research overall: Sites across the United States, Italy and Spain contributed samples from acute and convalescent COVID-19. Sample material is recorded as cDNA or gDNA derived from T cells, B-cell-depleted T cells, or PBMCs.

The CDR3 sequence is 14 residues long. V lost 1 base, J lost 6 bases, and 13 bases lay in between. The germline gives CDR1 SGHVS, CDR2 FQNEAQ. The source material was peripheral blood. The TCR comes from a human donor in a cohort sampled during active COVID-19. The donor label of this sample is uncertain. The V and J genes are TRBV7-8 and TRBJ2-7; TRBD2 might be the D (7 bases). In DNA, the CDR3 is TGTGCCAGCAGCTTAGTGGGGGGGCGAGTCGAGCAGTACTTC. Translated: CASSLVGGRVEQYF.